The next 32 T cell receptor beta chains were all read from a single sample in a study of cytomegalovirus exposure and HLA in healthy donors. Data came from immunoSEQ multiplex PCR; TCRdb stores just in-frame clones and leaves some out. The table records about 60,000 clones, around 96% of them present only once. The sample consisted of PBMCs. The receptors derive from a man aged 18 to 30 in good health and CMV-seronegative.

V is TRBV6-1 and J is TRBJ1-2, with TRBD1 identical over 8 bases. J gave up 4 bases and V 6 bases, and 7 bases lay outside the gene matches. The V gene's germline CDR1 is MNHNS and CDR2 SASEGT. CDR3 size: 14 residues. CDR3 sequence: CASSLTGDGYGYTF. DNA for the CDR3: TGTGCCAGCAGCCTGACAGGGGACGGCTATGGCTACACCTTC.

The rearrangement links TRBV9 to TRBJ2-1; TRBD1 matches 7 bases. The germline gives CDR1 SGDLS, CDR2 YYNGEE. V lost 0 bases, J lost 6 bases, and 3 bases stayed unmatched. The CDR3 contains 14 residues. This CDR3 reads CASSVGQGFNEQFF. CDR3 nucleotides: TGTGCCAGCAGCGTAGGACAGGGATTCAATGAGCAGTTCTTC.

The chain has TRBV30 and TRBJ2-2; TRBD2 agrees at 8 bases. This CDR3 is built from 15 residues. Trimming took 0 bases from V and 4 from J; bases not matched to a gene: 4. Per germline, CDR1 GTSNPN and CDR2 SVGIG (reference sequence). Written as DNA, the CDR3 is TGTGCCTGGAGTGTAGGGGCGGGAGGCACCGGGGAGCTGTTTTTT. This codes for CAWSVGAGGTGELFF.

The CDR3 protein is CASSLSGGAPYNEQFF. CDR3 bases: TGTGCCAGCAGTTTATCAGGCGGGGCACCCTACAATGAGCAGTTCTTC. The V and J genes are TRBV27 and TRBJ2-1; perhaps TRBD2 as D (6 bases). CDR1 and CDR2 from the germline V gene are MNHEY and SMNVEV (reference sequence). V gave up 0 bases and J gave up 2 bases, with 11 bases separating them. CDR3 length: 16 amino acids.

V usage is TRBV27 and J usage is TRBJ2-7, with D possibly TRBD1 on 6 matching bases. The CDR3 covers 14 residues. Trimming cost V 2 bases and J 4 bases, with 12 bases left between them. The germline CDR1 and CDR2 sequences are MNHEY and SMNVEV (reference sequence). Here the CDR3 reads CASSLLGGQYEQYF. In DNA form, the CDR3 reads TGTGCCAGCAGTTTACTAGGTGGACAGTACGAGCAGTACTTC.

The chain recombines TRBV10-3 with TRBJ1-2; 8 positions match TRBD1. From germline, CDR1 is ENHRY and CDR2 SYGVKD. This CDR3 has 14 amino acids. With V trimmed by 2 bases and J by 4 bases, 3 bases remained unmatched. The chain's CDR3 is CAISEGQGFYGYTF. In nucleotides, the CDR3 is TGTGCCATCAGTGAGGGACAGGGCTTCTATGGCTACACCTTC.

The chain joins TRBV2 to TRBJ2-3; D is unclear. This CDR3 has 15 amino acids. V lost 6 bases and J 4 bases, leaving 17 bases between the germline ends. CDR1 is SNHLY and CDR2 is FYNNEI in the germline V gene. In DNA, the CDR3 is TGTGCCAGCAGCGTAACCGGGTCCGCGGCAGATACGCAGTATTTT. It yields the protein CASSVTGSAADTQYF.

The chain employs TRBV28 and TRBJ2-3; tentative D call: TRBD1 (6 bases). In germline, CDR1 is MDHEN, CDR2 SYDVKM. The CDR3 runs 16 residues. The V end was cut by 6 bases, the J end by 0 bases, with 16 bases between. The CDR3 is CASSYGDGTSTDTQYF. In DNA, the CDR3 is TGTGCCAGCAGCTACGGGGACGGGACAAGCACAGATACGCAGTATTTT.

The J gene is TRBJ2-7, the V gene TRBV7-9; D is undetermined. V lost 4 bases and J lost 3, with 13 bases in between. CDR1 is SEHNR, CDR2 FQNEAQ, per germline (reference sequence). This CDR3 is 14 amino acids long. In DNA, the CDR3 is TGTGCCAGCAGCTCCAGATCAACACGCTACGAGCAGTACTTC. Its translation: CASSSRSTRYEQYF. The whole variable domain, remainder taken from reference TRBV7-9 and TRBJ2-7, is DTGVSQNPRHKITKRGQNVTFRCDPISEHNRLYWYRQTLGQGPEFLTYFQNEAQLEKSRLLSDRFSAERPKGSFSTLEIQRTEQGDSAMYLCASSSRSTRYEQYFGPGTRLTVT.

In its sample, this clone was seen a few times. The gene calls are TRBV6-4 and TRBJ2-1; 12 nucleotides line up with TRBD2. Trimming cost V 3 bases and J 4 bases; bases outside gene matches: 1. The CDR3 has 15 amino acids. CDR1 is MRHNA and CDR2 is SNTAGT in the germline V gene. Here the CDR3 reads CASSELAGGYNEQFF. The CDR3 DNA reads TGTGCCAGCAGTGAGCTAGCGGGAGGGTACAATGAGCAGTTCTTC.

This chain joins TRBV28 and TRBJ2-5, with 8 bases fitting TRBD2. The CDR3 length is 17 residues. V lost 3 bases to trimming and J lost 3 bases; unmatched junction nucleotides: 12. Germline assignment: CDR1 MDHEN and CDR2 SYDVKM. For the CDR3, the DNA is TGTGCCAGCAGTTTCCCAGCGGGAGAACTTATTGAAGAGACCCAGTACTTC. The encoded protein is CASSFPAGELIEETQYF.

The V gene is TRBV5-1, the J gene TRBJ1-1, with D perhaps TRBD1 (6 bases). The germline V and J ends were trimmed by 0 bases and 0 bases, with 12 bases remaining between them. The CDR3 runs 16 residues. In germline, CDR1 is SGHRS, CDR2 YFSETQ. The CDR3: CASSLESPGVNTEAFF. The CDR3 nucleotides are TGCGCCAGCAGCTTGGAGTCCCCAGGGGTGAACACTGAAGCTTTCTTT. Full variable domain (missing parts from reference TRBV5-1 and TRBJ1-1): KAGVTQTPRYLIKTRGQQVTLSCSPISGHRSVSWYQQTPGQGLQFLFEYFSETQRNKGNFPGRFSGRQFSNSRSEMNVSTLELGDSALYLCASSLESPGVNTEAFFGQGTRLTVV.

The CDR3 protein is CASRTGSAEAFF. CDR3 nucleotide sequence: TGTGCCAGCAGGACAGGGTCGGCTGAAGCTTTCTTT. The gene calls are TRBV6-1 and TRBJ1-1; 7 bases match TRBD1. In germline, CDR1 is MNHNS, CDR2 SASEGT. The CDR3 has 12 amino acids. The J segment lost 6 bases and the V segment lost 6 bases, leaving 4 bases of the junction unmatched.

V usage is TRBV4-3 and J usage is TRBJ1-2; D unclear. CDR3 length: 15 residues. V shed 0 bases and J shed 5 bases, with 13 bases lying between them. Germline V gives CDR1 LGHNA, CDR2 YSLEER. Here the CDR3 reads CASSQDHSTGYGYTF. CDR3 DNA: TGCGCCAGCAGCCAAGATCATAGCACGGGGTATGGCTACACCTTC.

The J gene is TRBJ1-2, the V gene TRBV21-1; the D segment call TRBD1 is taken from the table without a DNA check. TRBV21-1 is a pseudogene segment. The CDR3 covers 15 residues. This chain's CDR3 is CASSTITGGDYGYTF. For the CDR3, the DNA is TGTGCCAGCAGCACGATTACAGGGGGCGACTATGGCTACACCTTC.

The chain combines TRBV28 with TRBJ1-1; D is unresolved. The CDR3 sequence is 13 residues long. CDR1 and CDR2 from the germline V gene are MDHEN and SYDVKM. V was shortened by 1 base and J by 1 base, with 4 bases between the two germline ends. Here the CDR3 reads CASSLFQNTEAFF. The CDR3 coding sequence is TGTGCCAGCAGTTTATTCCAGAACACTGAAGCTTTCTTT.

The CDR3 loop is CASSLLAGHEQFF. The CDR3 DNA is TGTGCCAGCAGTTTGCTAGCGGGTCATGAGCAGTTCTTC. The chain combines TRBV28 with TRBJ2-1; 8 bases map to TRBD2. Germline loops: CDR1 MDHEN, CDR2 SYDVKM. V dropped 3 bases and J dropped 8; count of bases not matched to a gene: 3. The CDR3 is made up of 13 amino acids.

J is TRBJ2-7 and V is TRBV28; D is perhaps TRBD1 (6 bases). The CDR3 spans 14 residues. The ends were cut back, 7 bases at V and 3 bases at J, with 16 bases in the middle. Germline loops: CDR1 MDHEN, CDR2 SYDVKM. CDR3 in amino acids: CASKFRGRGYEQYF. For the CDR3, the DNA is TGTGCCAGCAAGTTCCGGGGCAGGGGCTACGAGCAGTACTTC.

The rearrangement links TRBV7-9 to TRBJ2-7; 8 positions agree with TRBD2. The CDR3 sequence is 14 residues long. J was trimmed by 3 bases and V by 5 bases; bases with no gene match: 6. Germline CDR1 reads SEHNR; CDR2 reads FQNEAQ (reference sequence). In DNA, the CDR3 is TGTGCCAGCAGCACAGGGCGGGAGGTCTACGAGCAGTACTTC. Its translation: CASSTGREVYEQYF.

The rearrangement uses TRBV15 and TRBJ1-5, with 7 bases aligning to TRBD1. Trimming removed 0 bases from V and 6 bases from J; junction bases left unmatched: 2. Per germline, CDR1 LNHNV and CDR2 YYDKDF (reference sequence). The CDR3 sequence is 14 residues long. The CDR3 DNA reads TGTGCCACCAGCAGAGATAGGGGGCTTCAGCCCCAGCATTTT. This gives the protein CATSRDRGLQPQHF.

A single count supports this clone. V is TRBV5-1 and J is TRBJ2-1; TRBD2 matches at 7 bases. The CDR3 contains 15 residues. From germline, CDR1 is SGHRS and CDR2 YFSETQ. With V trimmed by 4 bases and J by 6 bases, 10 bases remained unmatched. The DNA for the CDR3 is TGCGCCAGCAGCCCTTCACAGGCGGGAGTCAATGAGCAGTTCTTC. Its translation: CASSPSQAGVNEQFF.

The chain carries TRBV27 and TRBJ2-1; tentative D call: TRBD2 (6 bases). Trimming took off 5 bases at V and 0 bases at J, with 11 bases between the two ends. This CDR3 comprises 15 residues. CDR1 and CDR2 (germline): MNHEY, SMNVEV (reference sequence). CDR3 in amino acids: CASSRAGSSYNEQFF. CDR3 coding DNA: TGTGCCAGCAGTAGGGCCGGGAGCTCCTACAATGAGCAGTTCTTC.

Written as DNA, the CDR3 is TGTGCCAGCAGTTTATTAGGGAGGCAGAGCACAGATACGCAGTATTTT. It codes for CASSLLGRQSTDTQYF. This chain links TRBV28 with TRBJ2-3; the D gene is possibly TRBD2 (6 bases). Trimming took 1 base from V and 0 from J, leaving 11 bases between them. The CDR3 length is 16 residues. Looked up from germline, CDR1 is MDHEN and CDR2 is SYDVKM.

This sequence joins TRBV7-2 and TRBJ2-1, with D perhaps matching TRBD2 (6 bases). Germline CDR1 and CDR2: SGHTA and FQGNSA. V was pared by 5 bases and J by 5 bases, with 10 bases between. This CDR3 spans 13 amino acids. CDR3 loop: CASSMTRHNEQFF. CDR3 nucleotides: TGTGCCAGCAGCATGACTAGGCACAATGAGCAGTTCTTC.

V and J are TRBV29-1 and TRBJ2-1; 8 bases are shared with TRBD2. CDR1 and CDR2 (germline): SQVTM, ANQGSEA. V shed 4 bases, J shed 3 bases, and the junction held 8 bases outside the gene matches. This CDR3 is built from 15 residues. In nucleotides, the CDR3 is TGCAGCGTTGTGGGGGCGGGAGGTGACTACAATGAGCAGTTCTTC. It yields the protein CSVVGAGGDYNEQFF.

This clone has a handful of counts. The chain has TRBV9 and TRBJ2-1; 12 positions agree with TRBD2. V trimming: 3 bases; J trimming: 7 bases; junction bases outside the gene matches: 8. This CDR3 region has 16 residues. Germline loops: CDR1 SGDLS, CDR2 YYNGEE. CDR3 nucleotide sequence: TGTGCCAGCAGCGCGACTAGCGGGAGAGTTGGGAATGAGCAGTTCTTC. Its translation is CASSATSGRVGNEQFF.

The CDR3 coding sequence is TGTGCCAGCAGTGACAGGGGGCGCAATGAGCAGTTCTTC. It yields the protein CASSDRGRNEQFF. This rearrangement joins TRBV6-4 to TRBJ2-1; 7 nucleotides align to TRBD1. Germline CDR1 reads MRHNA; CDR2 reads SNTAGT. Trimming took 2 bases from V and 6 from J; bases not matched to a gene: 1. The CDR3 consists of 13 residues.

The genes are TRBV28 and TRBJ2-7; TRBD2 matches at 10 bases. V shed 6 bases, J shed 1 base, and the junction held 18 bases outside the gene matches. In germline, CDR1 is MDHEN, CDR2 SYDVKM. This CDR3 comprises 19 residues. The CDR3 here is CASSSNQGLADHQSYEQYF. DNA for the CDR3: TGTGCCAGCAGCTCCAATCAAGGACTAGCGGACCACCAATCCTACGAGCAGTACTTC.

The J gene is TRBJ2-5, the V gene TRBV4-1, with 9 bases lining up with TRBD1. The CDR3 loop spans 15 amino acids. After removal of 0 bases from V and 5 bases from J, the junction contained 4 bases not matched to a gene. The germline V gene has CDR1 MGHRA and CDR2 YSYEKL. The CDR3: CASSQEGQGAETQYF. For the CDR3, the DNA is TGCGCCAGCAGCCAAGAGGGACAGGGAGCGGAGACCCAGTACTTC.

The chain recombines TRBV29-1 with TRBJ2-1; D is unresolved. In germline, CDR1 is SQVTM, CDR2 ANQGSEA. This CDR3 comprises 11 residues. V was trimmed by 3 bases and J by 4 bases, leaving 4 bases between them. The CDR3 bases are TGCAGCGTTGACGGTTACAATGAGCAGTTCTTC. Translation: CSVDGYNEQFF.

This chain connects TRBV29-1 to TRBJ2-5; TRBD2 matches 9 bases. This CDR3 has 13 residues. The trim removed 6 bases at V and 5 bases at J, leaving 7 bases unmatched. Germline assignment: CDR1 SQVTM and CDR2 ANQGSEA. The CDR3 protein is CSVGSGSGETQYF. The CDR3 DNA reads TGCAGCGTGGGTAGCGGGAGTGGGGAGACCCAGTACTTC.

This clone appeared once. The chain couples TRBV6-6 to TRBJ2-7; D possibly corresponds to TRBD2 (6 bases). This CDR3 has 14 residues. The germline CDR1 and CDR2 sequences are MNHNY and SVGAGI (reference sequence). The germline V and J ends were trimmed by 3 bases and 0 bases, with 9 bases remaining between them. CDR3 bases: TGTGCCAGCAGTTATTCGGGGGTCTCCTACGAGCAGTACTTC. As protein: CASSYSGVSYEQYF.